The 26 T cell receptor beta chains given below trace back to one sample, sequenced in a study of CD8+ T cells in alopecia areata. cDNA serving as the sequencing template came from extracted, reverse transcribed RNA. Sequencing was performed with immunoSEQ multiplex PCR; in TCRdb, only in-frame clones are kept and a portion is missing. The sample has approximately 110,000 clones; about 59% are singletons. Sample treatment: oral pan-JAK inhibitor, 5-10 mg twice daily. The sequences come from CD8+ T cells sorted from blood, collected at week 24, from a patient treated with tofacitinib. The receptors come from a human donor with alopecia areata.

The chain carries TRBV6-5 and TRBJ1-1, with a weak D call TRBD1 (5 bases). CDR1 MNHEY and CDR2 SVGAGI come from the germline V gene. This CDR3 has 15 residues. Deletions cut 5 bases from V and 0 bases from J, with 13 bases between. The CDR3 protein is CASSIVLGVNTEAFF. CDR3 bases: TGTGCCAGCAGTATAGTCCTGGGGGTGAACACTGAAGCTTTCTTT.

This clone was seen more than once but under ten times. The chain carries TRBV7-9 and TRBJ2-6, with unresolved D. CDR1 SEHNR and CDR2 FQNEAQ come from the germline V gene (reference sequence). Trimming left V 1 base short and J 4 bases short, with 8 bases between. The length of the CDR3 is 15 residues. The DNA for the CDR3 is TGTGCCAGCAGCTTAGGGTTATTCGGGGCCAACGTCCTGACTTTC. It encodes CASSLGLFGANVLTF.

CDR3 loop: CAWSVGGEAFF. DNA for the CDR3: TGTGCCTGGAGTGTAGGAGGTGAAGCTTTCTTT. The chain links TRBV30 to TRBJ1-1, with unresolved D. The CDR3 is 11 residues long. Trimming cost V 0 bases and J 7 bases, with 6 bases left between them. Germline V CDR1 and CDR2: GTSNPN, SVGIG (reference sequence).

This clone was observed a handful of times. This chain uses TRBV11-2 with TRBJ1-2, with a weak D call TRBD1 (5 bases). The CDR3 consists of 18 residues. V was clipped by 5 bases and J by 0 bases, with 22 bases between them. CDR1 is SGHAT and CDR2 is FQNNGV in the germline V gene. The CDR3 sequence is CASSPRGNNPIANYGYTF. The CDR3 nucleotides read TGTGCCAGCAGCCCTCGGGGCAACAATCCCATAGCTAACTATGGCTACACCTTC.

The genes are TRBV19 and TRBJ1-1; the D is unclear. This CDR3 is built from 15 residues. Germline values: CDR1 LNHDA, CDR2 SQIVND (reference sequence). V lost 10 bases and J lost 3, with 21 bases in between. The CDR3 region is CATQEASRSDTEAFF. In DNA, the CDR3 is TGTGCCACCCAGGAGGCCTCTCGGTCTGACACTGAAGCTTTCTTT. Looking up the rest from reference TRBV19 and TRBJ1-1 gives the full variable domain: DGGITQSPKYLFRKEGQNVTLSCEQNLNHDAMYWYRQDPGQGLRLIYYSQIVNDFQKGDIAEGYSVSREKKESFPLTVTSAQKNPTAFYLCATQEASRSDTEAFFGQGTRLTVV.

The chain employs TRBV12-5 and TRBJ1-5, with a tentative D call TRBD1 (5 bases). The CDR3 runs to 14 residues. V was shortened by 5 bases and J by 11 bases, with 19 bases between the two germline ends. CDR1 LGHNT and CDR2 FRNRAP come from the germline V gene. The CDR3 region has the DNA TGTGCTAGTGGTCAATGGACACAGAGGGTGGCCCAGCATTTT. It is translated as CASGQWTQRVAQHF.

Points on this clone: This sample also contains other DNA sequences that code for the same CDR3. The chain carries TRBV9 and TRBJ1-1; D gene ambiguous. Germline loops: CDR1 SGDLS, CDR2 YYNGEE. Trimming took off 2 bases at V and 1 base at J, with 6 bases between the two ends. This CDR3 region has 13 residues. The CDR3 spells CASSVGANTEAFF. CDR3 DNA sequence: TGTGCCAGCAGCGTCGGAGCGAACACTGAAGCTTTCTTT.

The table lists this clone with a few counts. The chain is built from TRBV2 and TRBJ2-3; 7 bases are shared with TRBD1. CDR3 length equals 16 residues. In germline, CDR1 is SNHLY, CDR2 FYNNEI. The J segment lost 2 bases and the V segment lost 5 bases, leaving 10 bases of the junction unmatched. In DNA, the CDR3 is TGTGCCAGCAGTTCGTACGGGGACAGAGCCACAGATACGCAGTATTTT. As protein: CASSSYGDRATDTQYF.

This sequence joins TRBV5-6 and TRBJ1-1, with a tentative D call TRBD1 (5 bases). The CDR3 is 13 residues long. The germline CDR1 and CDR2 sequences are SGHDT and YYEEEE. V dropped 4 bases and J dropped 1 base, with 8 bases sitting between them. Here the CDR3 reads CASSTDTNTEAFF. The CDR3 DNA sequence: TGTGCCAGCAGCACGGACACGAACACTGAAGCTTTCTTT.

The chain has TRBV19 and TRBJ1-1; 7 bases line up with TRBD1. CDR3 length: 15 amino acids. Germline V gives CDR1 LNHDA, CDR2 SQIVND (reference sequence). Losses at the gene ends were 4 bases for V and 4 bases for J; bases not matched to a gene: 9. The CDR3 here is CASSTKQGSGTEAFF. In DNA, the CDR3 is TGTGCCAGTAGTACAAAACAGGGGTCGGGCACTGAAGCTTTCTTT.

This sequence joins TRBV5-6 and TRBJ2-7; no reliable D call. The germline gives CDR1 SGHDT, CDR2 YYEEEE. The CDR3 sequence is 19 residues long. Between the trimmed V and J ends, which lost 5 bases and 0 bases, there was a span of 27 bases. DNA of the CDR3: TGTGCCAGCAGTCCGGGTTTCGGAACAGCCATCTTATACTCCTACGAGCAGTACTTC. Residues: CASSPGFGTAILYSYEQYF.

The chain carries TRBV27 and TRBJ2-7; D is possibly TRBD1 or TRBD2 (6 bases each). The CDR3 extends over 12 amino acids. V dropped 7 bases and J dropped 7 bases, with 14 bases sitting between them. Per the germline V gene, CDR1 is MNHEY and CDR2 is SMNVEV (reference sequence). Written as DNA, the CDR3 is TGTGCCAGCAACAGAGGGGGGCAAGAGCAGTACTTC. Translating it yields CASNRGGQEQYF.

The CDR3 protein is CASSPDFCNQPQHF. The CDR3 nucleotides read TGTGCCAGCAGCCCCGATTTTTGCAATCAGCCCCAGCATTTT. The genes are TRBV7-2 and TRBJ1-5, with D hard to call. CDR1 SGHTA and CDR2 FQGNSA come from the germline V gene. The ends were cut back, 5 bases at V and 2 bases at J, with 10 bases in the middle. This CDR3 is built from 14 residues.

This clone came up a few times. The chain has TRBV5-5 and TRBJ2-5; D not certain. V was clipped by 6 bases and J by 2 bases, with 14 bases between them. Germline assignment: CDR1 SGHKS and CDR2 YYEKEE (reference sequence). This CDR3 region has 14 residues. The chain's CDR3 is CASTRALGQETQYF. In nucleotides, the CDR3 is TGTGCCAGCACCCGGGCCCTGGGGCAAGAGACCCAGTACTTC. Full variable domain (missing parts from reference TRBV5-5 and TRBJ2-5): DAGVTQSPTHLIKTRGQQVTLRCSPISGHKSVSWYQQVLGQGPQFIFQYYEKEERGRGNFPDRFSARQFPNYSSELNVNALLLGDSALYLCASTRALGQETQYFGPGTRLLVL.

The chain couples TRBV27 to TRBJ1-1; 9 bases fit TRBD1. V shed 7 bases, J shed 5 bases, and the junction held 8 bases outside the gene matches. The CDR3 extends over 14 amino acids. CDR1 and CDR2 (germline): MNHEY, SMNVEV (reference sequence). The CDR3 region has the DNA TGTGCCAGCACCCGGACAGGGGCAAGAACTGAAGCTTTCTTT. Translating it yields CASTRTGARTEAFF.

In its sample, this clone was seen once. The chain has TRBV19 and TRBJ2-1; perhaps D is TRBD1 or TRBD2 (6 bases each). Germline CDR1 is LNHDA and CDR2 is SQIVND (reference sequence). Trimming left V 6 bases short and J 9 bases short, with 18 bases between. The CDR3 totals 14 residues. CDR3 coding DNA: TGTGCCAGTAGCATTCTGGGGGGCCAAGGTGAGCAGTTCTTC. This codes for CASSILGGQGEQFF.

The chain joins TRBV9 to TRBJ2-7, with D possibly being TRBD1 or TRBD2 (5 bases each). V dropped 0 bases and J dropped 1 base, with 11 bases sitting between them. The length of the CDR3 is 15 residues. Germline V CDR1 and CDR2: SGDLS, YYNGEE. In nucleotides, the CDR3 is TGTGCCAGCAGCGTAGGGCTGGGGGATTCCTACGAGCAGTACTTC. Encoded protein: CASSVGLGDSYEQYF.

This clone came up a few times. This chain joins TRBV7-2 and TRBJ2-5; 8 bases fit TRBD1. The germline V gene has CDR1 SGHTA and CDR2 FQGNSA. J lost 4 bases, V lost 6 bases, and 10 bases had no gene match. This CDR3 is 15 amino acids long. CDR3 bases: TGTGCCAGCAGTCCACGGACAGGGTGGGGAGAGACCCAGTACTTC. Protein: CASSPRTGWGETQYF.

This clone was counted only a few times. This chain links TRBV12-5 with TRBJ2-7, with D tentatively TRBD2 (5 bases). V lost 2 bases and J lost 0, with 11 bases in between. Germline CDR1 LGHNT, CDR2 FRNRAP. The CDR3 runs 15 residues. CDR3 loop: CASGLFPGYSYEQYF. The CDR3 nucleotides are TGTGCTAGTGGTTTGTTCCCGGGATACTCCTACGAGCAGTACTTC. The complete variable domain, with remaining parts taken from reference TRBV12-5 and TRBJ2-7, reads DARVTQTPRHKVTEMGQEVTMRCQPILGHNTVFWYRQTMMQGLELLAYFRNRAPLDDSGMPKDRFSAEMPDATLATLKIQPSEPRDSAVYFCASGLFPGYSYEQYFGPGTRLTVT.

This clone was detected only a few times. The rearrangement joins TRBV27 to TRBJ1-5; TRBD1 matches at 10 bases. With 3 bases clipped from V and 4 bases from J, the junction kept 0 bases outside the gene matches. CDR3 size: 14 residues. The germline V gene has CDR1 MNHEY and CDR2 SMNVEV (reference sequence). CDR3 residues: CASSLGQGNQPQHF. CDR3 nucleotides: TGTGCCAGCAGTTTGGGACAGGGGAATCAGCCCCAGCATTTT.

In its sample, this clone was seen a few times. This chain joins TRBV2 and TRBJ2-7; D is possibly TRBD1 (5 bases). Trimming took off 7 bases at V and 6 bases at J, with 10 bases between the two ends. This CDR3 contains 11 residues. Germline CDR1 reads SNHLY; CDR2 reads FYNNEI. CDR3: CASTQGGEQYF. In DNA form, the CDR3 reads TGTGCCAGCACGCAGGGTGGCGAGCAGTACTTC.

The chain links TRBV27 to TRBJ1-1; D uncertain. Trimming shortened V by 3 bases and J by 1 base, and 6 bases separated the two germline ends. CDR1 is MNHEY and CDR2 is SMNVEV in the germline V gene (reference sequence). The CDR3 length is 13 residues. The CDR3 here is CASSFATNTEAFF. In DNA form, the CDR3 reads TGTGCCAGCAGTTTCGCGACGAACACTGAAGCTTTCTTT.

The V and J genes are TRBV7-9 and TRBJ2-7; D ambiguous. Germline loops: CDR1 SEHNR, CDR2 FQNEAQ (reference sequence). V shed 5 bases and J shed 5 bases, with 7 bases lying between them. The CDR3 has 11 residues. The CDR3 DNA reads TGTGCCAGCAGCCAGCAGCACGAGCAGTACTTC. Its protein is CASSQQHEQYF.

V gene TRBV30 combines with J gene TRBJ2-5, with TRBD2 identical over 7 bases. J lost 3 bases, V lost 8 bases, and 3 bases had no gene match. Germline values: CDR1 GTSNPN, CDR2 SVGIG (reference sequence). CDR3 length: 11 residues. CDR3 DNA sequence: TGTGCCGGGGGAGGGGAAGAGACCCAGTACTTC. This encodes CAGGGEETQYF.

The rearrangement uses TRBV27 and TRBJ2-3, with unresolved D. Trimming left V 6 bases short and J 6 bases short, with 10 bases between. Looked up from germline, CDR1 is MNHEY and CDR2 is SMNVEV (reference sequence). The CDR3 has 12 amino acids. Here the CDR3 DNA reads TGTGCCAGCAGATCATACGCTGATACGCAGTATTTT. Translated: CASRSYADTQYF.

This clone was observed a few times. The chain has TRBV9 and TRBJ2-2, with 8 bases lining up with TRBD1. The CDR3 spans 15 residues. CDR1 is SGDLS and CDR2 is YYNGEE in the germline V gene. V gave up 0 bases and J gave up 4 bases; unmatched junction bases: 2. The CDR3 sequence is CASSVETGATGELFF. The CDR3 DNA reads TGTGCCAGCAGCGTAGAGACAGGGGCCACCGGGGAGCTGTTTTTT. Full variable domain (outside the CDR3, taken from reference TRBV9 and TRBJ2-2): DSGVTQTPKHLITATGQRVTLRCSPRSGDLSVYWYQQSLDQGLQFLIQYYNGEERAKGNILERFSAQQFPDLHSELNLSSLELGDSALYFCASSVETGATGELFFGEGSRLTVL.